The T cell receptor beta chain described here comes from a study of cytomegalovirus exposure and HLA in healthy donors. Study overall: The same platform used for the roughly 600 first-cohort repertoires was also used for the 95 to 150 validation repertoires, as a later analysis reported.

This clone is a singleton in its sample. CDR1 is SGDLS and CDR2 is YYNGEE in the germline V gene. The CDR3 is 16 residues long. V was pared by 4 bases and J by 3 bases, with 7 bases of the junction left unmatched. The donors were part of the 120-subject validation cohort, which stood apart from the approximately 640-subject first cohort. Sequencing was performed with immunoSEQ multiplex PCR; in TCRdb, only in-frame clones are kept and a portion is missing. This repertoire shows some 170,000 clones, roughly nine tenths found once; its top ten account for roughly 3%. Sample: PBMCs. This receptor was obtained from a man aged 18 to 30 in good health and CMV-seropositive. The V call is TRBV9, the J call TRBJ2-1, with 10 bases lining up with TRBD2. CDR3 coding DNA: TGTGCCAGCAGCTCCTTAGCGGGAGGCCTCTACAATGAGCAGTTCTTC. It yields the protein CASSSLAGGLYNEQFF.